A selection of T cell receptor beta chains follows, all from one sample in a study of T cells in Graves' hyperthyroidism and ophthalmopathy. Each CDR3 protein is one row after TCRdb ran MiXCR on the multiplex PCR reads. This table holds about 560,000 distinct CDR3 sequences, 15% to 20% found once. The sample consisted of blood. The receptor set was obtained from a woman in her late teens or twenties with Graves' hyperthyroidism. CDR3s include the opening cysteine and the closing phenylalanine or tryptophan.

>TRBV20-1|TRBJ2-3
CSASSPRTDTQYF
>TRBV27|TRBJ1-2
CASSLDTNNYGYTF
>TRBV20-1|TRBJ1-5
CSARDSFVGGPQHF
>TRBV4-2|TRBJ2-7
CASSQGETSYEQYF
>TRBV27|TRBJ2-5
CASSEHRDREQETQYF
>TRBV30|TRBJ1-1
CAWSGTGDTEAFF
>TRBV15|TRBJ1-1
CATSREAGEAFF
>TRBV27|TRBJ2-1
CASSTVGGGSLDNEQFF
>TRBV29-1|TRBJ2-7
CSVLPSGSSYEQYF
>TRBV5-1|TRBJ1-1
CASRGVNTEAFF
>TRBV9|TRBJ2-7
CASSVELGF
>TRBV11-3|TRBJ2-2
CASSSQPWAGELFF
>TRBV6-4|TRBJ2-1
CASSGGAYNEQFF